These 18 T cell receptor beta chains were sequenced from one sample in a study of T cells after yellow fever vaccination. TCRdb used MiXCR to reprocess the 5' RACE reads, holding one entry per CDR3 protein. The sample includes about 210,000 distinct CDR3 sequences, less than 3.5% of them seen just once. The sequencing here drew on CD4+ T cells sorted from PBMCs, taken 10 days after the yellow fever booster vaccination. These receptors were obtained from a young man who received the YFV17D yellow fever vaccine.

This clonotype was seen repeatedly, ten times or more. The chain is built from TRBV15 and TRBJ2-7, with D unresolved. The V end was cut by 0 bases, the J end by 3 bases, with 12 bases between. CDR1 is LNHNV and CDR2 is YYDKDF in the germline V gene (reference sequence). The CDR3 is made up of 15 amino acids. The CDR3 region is CATSRDRARHYEQYF. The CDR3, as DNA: TGTGCCACCAGCAGAGATCGGGCCAGGCACTACGAGCAGTACTTC.

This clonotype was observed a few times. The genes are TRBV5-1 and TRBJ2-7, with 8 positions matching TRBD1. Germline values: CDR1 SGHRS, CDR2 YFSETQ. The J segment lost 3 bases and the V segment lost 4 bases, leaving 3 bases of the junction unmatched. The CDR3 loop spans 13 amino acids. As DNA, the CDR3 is TGCGCCAGCAGCCACGGACAGGGCTACGAGCAGTACTTC. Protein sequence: CASSHGQGYEQYF.

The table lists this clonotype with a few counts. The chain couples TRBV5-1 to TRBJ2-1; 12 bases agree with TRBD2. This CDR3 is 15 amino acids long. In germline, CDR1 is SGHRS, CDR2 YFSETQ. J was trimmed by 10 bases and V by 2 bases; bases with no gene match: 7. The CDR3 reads CASSLPSGGGLEQFF. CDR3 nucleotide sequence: TGCGCCAGCAGCTTACCTAGCGGGGGGGGATTGGAGCAGTTCTTC.

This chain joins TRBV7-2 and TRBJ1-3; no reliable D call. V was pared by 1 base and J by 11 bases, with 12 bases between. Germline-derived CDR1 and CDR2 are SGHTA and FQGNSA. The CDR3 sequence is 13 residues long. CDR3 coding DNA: TGTGCCAGCAGCTTAGGGCACGGAGACGCCATATATTTT. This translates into CASSLGHGDAIYF. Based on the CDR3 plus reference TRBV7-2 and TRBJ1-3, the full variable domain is GAGVSQSPSNKVTEKGKDVELRCDPISGHTALYWYRQSLGQGLEFLIYFQGNSAPDKSGLPSDRFSAERTGGSVSTLTIQRTQQEDSAVYLCASSLGHGDAIYFGEGSWLTVV.

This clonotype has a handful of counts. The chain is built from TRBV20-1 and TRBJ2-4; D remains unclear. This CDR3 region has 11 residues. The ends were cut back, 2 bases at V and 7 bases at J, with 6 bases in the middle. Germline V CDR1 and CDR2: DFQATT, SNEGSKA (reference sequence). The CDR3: CSARLPNIQYF. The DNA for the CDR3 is TGCAGTGCTAGACTACCTAACATTCAGTACTTC.

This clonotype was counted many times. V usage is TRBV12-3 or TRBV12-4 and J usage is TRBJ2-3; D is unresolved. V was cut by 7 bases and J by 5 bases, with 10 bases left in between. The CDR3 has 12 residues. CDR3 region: CASTIRGDTQYF. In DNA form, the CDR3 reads TGTGCCAGCACCATCCGTGGAGATACGCAGTATTTT.

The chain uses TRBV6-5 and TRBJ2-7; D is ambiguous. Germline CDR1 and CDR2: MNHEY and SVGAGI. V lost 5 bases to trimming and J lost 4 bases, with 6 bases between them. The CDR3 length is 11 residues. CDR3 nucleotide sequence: TGTGCCAGCAGTACCCCATACGAGCAGTACTTC. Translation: CASSTPYEQYF.

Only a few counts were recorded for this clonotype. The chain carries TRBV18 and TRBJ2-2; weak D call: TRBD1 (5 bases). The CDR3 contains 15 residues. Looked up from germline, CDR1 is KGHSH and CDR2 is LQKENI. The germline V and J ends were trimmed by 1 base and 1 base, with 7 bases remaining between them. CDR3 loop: CASSPRQQNTGELFF. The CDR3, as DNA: TGTGCCAGCTCACCACGACAGCAGAACACCGGGGAGCTGTTTTTT.

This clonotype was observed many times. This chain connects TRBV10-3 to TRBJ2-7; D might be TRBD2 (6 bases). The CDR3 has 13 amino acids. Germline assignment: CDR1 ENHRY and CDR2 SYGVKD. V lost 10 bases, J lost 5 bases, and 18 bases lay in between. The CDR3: CANGTAWHHEQYV. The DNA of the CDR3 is TGTGCCAACGGGACTGCCTGGCATCACGAGCAGTACGTC.

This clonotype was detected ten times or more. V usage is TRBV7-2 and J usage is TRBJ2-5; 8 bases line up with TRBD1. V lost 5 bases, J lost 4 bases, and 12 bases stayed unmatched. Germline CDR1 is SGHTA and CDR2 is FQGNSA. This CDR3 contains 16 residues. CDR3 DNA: TGTGCCAGCAGCCCAGGGGGCAAAGGGTCCGGAGAGACCCAGTACTTC. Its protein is CASSPGGKGSGETQYF.

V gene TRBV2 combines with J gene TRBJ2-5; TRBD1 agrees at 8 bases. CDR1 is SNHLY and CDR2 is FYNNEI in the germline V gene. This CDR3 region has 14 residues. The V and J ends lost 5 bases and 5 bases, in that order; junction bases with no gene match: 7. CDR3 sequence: CASSRQGKSETQYF. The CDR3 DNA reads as TGTGCCAGCAGTCGACAGGGGAAATCCGAGACCCAGTACTTC.

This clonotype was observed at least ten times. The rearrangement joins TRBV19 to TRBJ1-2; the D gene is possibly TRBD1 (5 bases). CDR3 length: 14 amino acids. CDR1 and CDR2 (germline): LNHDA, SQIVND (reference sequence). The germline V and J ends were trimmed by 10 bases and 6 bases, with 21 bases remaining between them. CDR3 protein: CATRPGRLGDGYTF. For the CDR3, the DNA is TGTGCCACCCGGCCGGGACGCCTTGGGGATGGCTACACCTTC.

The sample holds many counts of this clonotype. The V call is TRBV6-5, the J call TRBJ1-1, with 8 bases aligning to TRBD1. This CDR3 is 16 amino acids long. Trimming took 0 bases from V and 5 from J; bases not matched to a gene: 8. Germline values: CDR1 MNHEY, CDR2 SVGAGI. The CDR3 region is CASSYSAGGQGTEAFF. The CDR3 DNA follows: TGTGCCAGCAGTTACTCGGCAGGGGGCCAGGGAACTGAAGCTTTCTTT.

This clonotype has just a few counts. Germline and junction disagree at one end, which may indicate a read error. The CDR3 coding sequence is TGTGCTAGCAGCTCGAGTGCTGGAAACACCATATATTTT. Translation: CASSSSAGNTIYF. The J gene is TRBJ1-3, the V gene TRBV7-7; unclear D gene. Germline V lookup: CDR1 SSHAT, CDR2 FNYEAQ (reference sequence). CDR3 length equals 13 residues.

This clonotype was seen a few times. In DNA form, the CDR3 reads TGCAGTGCGAGTAACAGGGTAACAGATACGCAGTATTTT. Its protein is CSASNRVTDTQYF. The chain uses TRBV20-1 and TRBJ2-3; maybe TRBD1 (6 bases). Trimming took off 6 bases at V and 3 bases at J, with 13 bases between the two ends. Germline V gene lookup returns CDR1 DFQATT and CDR2 SNEGSKA (reference sequence). CDR3 size: 13 residues.

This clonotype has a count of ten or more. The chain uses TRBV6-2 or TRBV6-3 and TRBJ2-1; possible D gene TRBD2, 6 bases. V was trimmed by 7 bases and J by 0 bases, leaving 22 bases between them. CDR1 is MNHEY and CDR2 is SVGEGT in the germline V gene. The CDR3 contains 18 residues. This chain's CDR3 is CASTLRRGAPSSYNEQFF. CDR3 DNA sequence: TGTGCCAGCACTCTACGGAGGGGAGCGCCGAGCTCCTACAATGAGCAGTTCTTC.

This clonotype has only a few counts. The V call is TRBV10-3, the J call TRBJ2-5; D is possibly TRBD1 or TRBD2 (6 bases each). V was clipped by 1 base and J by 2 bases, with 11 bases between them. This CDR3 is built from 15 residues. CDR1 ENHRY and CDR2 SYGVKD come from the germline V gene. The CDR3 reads CAISEFGGWQETQYF. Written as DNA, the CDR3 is TGTGCCATCAGTGAGTTCGGGGGCTGGCAAGAGACCCAGTACTTC.

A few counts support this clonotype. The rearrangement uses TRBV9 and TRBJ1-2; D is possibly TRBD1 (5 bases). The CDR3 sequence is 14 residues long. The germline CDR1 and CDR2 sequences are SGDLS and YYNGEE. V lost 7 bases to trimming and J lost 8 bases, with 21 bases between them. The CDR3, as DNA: TGTGCCAGCGCGGCGGGGGTCGTGGGGTCAGGCTACACCTTC. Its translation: CASAAGVVGSGYTF. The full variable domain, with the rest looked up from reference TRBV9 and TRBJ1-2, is DSGVTQTPKHLITATGQRVTLRCSPRSGDLSVYWYQQSLDQGLQFLIQYYNGEERAKGNILERFSAQQFPDLHSELNLSSLELGDSALYFCASAAGVVGSGYTFGSGTRLTVV.